The T cell receptor (beta chain) under discussion was sequenced for a study of shared clonotypes between healthy human individuals. Libraries were prepared by immunoSEQ multiplex PCR; TCRdb keeps only in-frame clonotypes and omits some of them. This table has roughly 660,000 clones, 90% appearing once. With 5 bases removed from V and 7 bases from J, the gap between germline ends came to 20 bases. This CDR3 region has 15 residues. Germline assignment: CDR1 SEHNR and CDR2 FQNEAQ (reference sequence). This receptor was taken from a man aged 18 to 30 in good health. Some clones in this sample may be carry-over from other donors' samples. This chain uses TRBV7-9 with TRBJ1-1, with D possibly being TRBD1 (5 bases). Sequencing used memory CD8+ T cells from PBMCs. Stated subset: CD45RO+ cells pooled with CCR7-negative TemRA cells. CDR3 residues: CASSPGGDGGFEAFF. CDR3 sequence (DNA): TGTGCCAGCAGCCCAGGAGGGGACGGTGGCTTTGAAGCTTTCTTT.